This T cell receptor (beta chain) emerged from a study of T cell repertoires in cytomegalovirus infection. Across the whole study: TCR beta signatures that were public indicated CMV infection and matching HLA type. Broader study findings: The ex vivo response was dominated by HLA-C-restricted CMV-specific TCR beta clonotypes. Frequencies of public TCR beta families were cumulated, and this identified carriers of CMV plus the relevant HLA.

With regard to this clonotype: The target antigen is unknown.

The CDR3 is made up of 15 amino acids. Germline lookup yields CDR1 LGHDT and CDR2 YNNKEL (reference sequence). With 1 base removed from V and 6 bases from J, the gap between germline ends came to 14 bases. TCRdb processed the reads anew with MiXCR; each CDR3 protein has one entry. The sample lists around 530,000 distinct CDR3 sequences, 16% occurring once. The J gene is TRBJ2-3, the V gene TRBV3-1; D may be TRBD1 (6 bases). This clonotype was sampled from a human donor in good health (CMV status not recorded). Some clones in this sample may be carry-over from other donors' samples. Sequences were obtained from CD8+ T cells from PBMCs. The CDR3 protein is CASSQVPRGRDTQYF. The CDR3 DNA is TGTGCCAGCAGCCAAGTCCCCAGGGGTAGGGATACGCAGTATTTT.